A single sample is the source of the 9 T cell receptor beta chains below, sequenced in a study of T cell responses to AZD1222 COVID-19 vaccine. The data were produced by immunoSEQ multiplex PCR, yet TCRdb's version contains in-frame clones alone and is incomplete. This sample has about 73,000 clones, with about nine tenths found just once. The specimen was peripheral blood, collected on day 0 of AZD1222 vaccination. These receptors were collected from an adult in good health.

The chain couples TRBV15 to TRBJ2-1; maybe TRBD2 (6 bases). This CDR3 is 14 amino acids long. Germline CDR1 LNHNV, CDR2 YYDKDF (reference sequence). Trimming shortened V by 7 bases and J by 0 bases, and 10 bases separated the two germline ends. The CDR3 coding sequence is TGTGCCACCATGCGGGGCCCCTCCTACAATGAGCAGTTCTTC. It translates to CATMRGPSYNEQFF.

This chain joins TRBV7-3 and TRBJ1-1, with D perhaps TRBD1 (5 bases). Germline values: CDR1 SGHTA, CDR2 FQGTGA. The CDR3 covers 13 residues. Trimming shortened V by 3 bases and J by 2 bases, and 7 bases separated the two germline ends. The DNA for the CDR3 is TGTGCCAGCAGCTTGACAGTAAACACTGAAGCTTTCTTT. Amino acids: CASSLTVNTEAFF.

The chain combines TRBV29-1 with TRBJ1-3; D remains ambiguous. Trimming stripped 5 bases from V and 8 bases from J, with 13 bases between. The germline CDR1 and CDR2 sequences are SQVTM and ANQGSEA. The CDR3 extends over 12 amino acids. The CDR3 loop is CSVRTQVDTIYF. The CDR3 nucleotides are TGCAGCGTTAGGACTCAGGTGGACACCATATATTTT.

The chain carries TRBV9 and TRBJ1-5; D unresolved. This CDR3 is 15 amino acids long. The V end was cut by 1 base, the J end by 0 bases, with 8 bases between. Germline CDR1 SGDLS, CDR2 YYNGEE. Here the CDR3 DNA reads TGTGCCAGCAGCGTATCAGCCAGTAGCAATCAGCCCCAGCATTTT. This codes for CASSVSASSNQPQHF. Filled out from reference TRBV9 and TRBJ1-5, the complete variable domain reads DSGVTQTPKHLITATGQRVTLRCSPRSGDLSVYWYQQSLDQGLQFLIQYYNGEERAKGNILERFSAQQFPDLHSELNLSSLELGDSALYFCASSVSASSNQPQHFGDGTRLSIL.

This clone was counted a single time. CDR3 region: CASRDRDSLNTEAFF. DNA of the CDR3: TGTGCCAGCAGAGACAGGGACAGTTTGAACACTGAAGCTTTCTTT. This chain connects TRBV27 to TRBJ1-1, with TRBD1 matching 7 bases. CDR1 is MNHEY and CDR2 is SMNVEV in the germline V gene (reference sequence). The junction had 7 bases not matched to a gene; V was cut back by 6 bases and J by 0 bases. CDR3 length: 15 residues.

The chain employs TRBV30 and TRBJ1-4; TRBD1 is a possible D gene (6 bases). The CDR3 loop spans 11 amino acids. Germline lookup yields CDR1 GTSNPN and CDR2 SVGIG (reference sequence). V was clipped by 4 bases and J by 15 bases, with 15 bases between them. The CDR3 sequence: CAWTTGTIVFF. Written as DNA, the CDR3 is TGTGCCTGGACAACCGGGACAATTGTGTTTTTT. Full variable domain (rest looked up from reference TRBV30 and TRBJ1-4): SQTIHQWPATLVQPVGSPLSLECTVEGTSNPNLYWYRQAAGRGLQLLFYSVGIGQISSEVPQNLSASRPQDRQFILSSKKLLLSDSGFYLCAWTTGTIVFFGSGTQLSVL.

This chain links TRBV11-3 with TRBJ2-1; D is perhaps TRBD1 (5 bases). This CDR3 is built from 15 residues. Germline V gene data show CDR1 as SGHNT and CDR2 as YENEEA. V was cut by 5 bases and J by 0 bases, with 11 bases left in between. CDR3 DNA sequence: TGTGCCAGCAGCCCCACAGGCAGCTCCTACAATGAGCAGTTCTTC. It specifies CASSPTGSSYNEQFF. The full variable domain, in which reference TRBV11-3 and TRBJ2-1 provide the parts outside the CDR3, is EAGVVQSPRYKIIEKKQPVAFWCNPISGHNTLYWYLQNLGQGPELLIRYENEEAVDDSQLPKDRFSAERLKGVDSTLKIQPAELGDSAVYLCASSPTGSSYNEQFFGPGTRLTVL.

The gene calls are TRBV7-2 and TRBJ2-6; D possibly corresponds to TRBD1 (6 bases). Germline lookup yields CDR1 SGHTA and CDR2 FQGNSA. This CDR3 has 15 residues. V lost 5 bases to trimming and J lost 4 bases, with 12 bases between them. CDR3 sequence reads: CASSPQGMGANVLTF. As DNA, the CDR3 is TGTGCCAGCAGCCCCCAGGGGATGGGGGCCAACGTCCTGACTTTC.

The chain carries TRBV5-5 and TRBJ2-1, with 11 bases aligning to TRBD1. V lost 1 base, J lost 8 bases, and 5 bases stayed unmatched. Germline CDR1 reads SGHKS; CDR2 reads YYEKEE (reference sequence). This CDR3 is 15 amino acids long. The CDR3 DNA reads TGTGCCAGCAGCTTGTTGGACAGGGGGCAGGATGAGCAGTTCTTC. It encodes CASSLLDRGQDEQFF.